This T cell receptor beta chain was identified during a study of blood T cell repertoires in COVID-19. Study-wide context: The analysed material was cDNA or gDNA that came from T cells, B-cell-depleted T cells, or PBMCs.

Recruited during active infection, patients (from Seattle) were subsequently followed longitudinally. Under the authors' procedure: Using reference gene primer amplification, nucleated cell counts were estimated. Libraries were prepared by immunoSEQ multiplex PCR; TCRdb keeps only in-frame clonotypes and omits some of them. Clone size and the V and J calls come from that table; the DNA yielded D and trimming. The sample consists of over 250,000 clones, just under 90% of them appearing once. The V segment lost 5 bases and the J segment 6 bases; nucleotides outside the gene matches: 8. The CDR3 is made up of 16 amino acids. Germline V gene sequence: CDR1 MNHEY, CDR2 SMNVEV (reference sequence).

This sequence originates from a woman aged 45-59 years with COVID-19, enrolled during active disease. Sequencing was performed on peripheral blood. The chain recombines TRBV27 with TRBJ1-5, with 12 bases fitting TRBD1. The CDR3 loop reads CASSLLGTGGFQPQHF. The CDR3 DNA is TGTGCCAGCAGTCTGCTGGGGACAGGGGGCTTTCAGCCCCAGCATTTT.